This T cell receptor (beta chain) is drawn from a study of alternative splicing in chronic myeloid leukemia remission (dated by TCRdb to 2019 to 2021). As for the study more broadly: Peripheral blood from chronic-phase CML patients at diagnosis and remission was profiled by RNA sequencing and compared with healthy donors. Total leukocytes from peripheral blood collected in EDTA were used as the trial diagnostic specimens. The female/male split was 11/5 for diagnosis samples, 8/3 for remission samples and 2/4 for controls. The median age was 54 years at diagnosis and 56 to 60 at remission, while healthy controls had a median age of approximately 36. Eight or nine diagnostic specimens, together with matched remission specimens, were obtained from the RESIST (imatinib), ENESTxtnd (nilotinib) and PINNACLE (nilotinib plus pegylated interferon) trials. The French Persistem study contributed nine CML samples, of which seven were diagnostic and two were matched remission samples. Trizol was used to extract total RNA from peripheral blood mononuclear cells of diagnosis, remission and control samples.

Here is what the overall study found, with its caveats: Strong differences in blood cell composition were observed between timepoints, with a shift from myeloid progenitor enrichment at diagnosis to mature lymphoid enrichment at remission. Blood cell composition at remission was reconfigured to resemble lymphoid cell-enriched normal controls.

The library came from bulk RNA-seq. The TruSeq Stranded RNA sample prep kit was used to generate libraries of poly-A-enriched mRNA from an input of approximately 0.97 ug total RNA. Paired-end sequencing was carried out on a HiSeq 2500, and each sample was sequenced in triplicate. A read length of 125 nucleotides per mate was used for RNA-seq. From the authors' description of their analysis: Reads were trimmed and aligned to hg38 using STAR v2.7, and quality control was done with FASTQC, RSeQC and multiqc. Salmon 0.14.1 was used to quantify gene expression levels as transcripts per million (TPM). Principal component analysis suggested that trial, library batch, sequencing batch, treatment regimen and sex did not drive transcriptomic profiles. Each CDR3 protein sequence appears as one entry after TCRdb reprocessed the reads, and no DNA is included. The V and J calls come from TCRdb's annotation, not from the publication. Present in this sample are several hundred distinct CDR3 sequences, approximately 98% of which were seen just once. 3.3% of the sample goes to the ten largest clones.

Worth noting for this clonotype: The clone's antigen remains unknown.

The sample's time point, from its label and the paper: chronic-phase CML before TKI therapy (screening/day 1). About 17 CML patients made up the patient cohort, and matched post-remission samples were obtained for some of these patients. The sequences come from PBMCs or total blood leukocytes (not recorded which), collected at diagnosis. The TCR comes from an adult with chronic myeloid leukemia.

The CDR3 loop reads CASRRRKMNTEAFF. The rearranged chain carries TRBV28 and TRBJ1-1. CDR1 and CDR2, per the germline V gene, are MDHEN and SYDVKM. The CDR3 numbers 14 residues from cysteine through phenylalanine. No DNA accompanies this entry.